A selection of T cell receptor beta chains follows, all from one sample in a study of blood T cell repertoires in COVID-19. TCRdb's copy holds only in-frame clones and misses some; the assay was immunoSEQ multiplex PCR. Of about 150,000 clones in the sample, 83% were seen once. The sample consisted of peripheral blood. All receptors derive from a woman of 80 years or more with acute or convalescent COVID-19. The CDR3 runs from the conserved cysteine through the conserved F or W. D genes are given only for firm matches. Expanded clones are given a class, and other clones once, few, many or no size at all.

v_gene	abundance	d_gene	j_gene	CDR3aa	CDR3nt
TRBV7-9	-	-	TRBJ1-4	CASSLRTDNEKLFF	TGTGCCAGCAGCTTACGGACAGATAATGAAAAACTGTTTTTT
TRBV12-3/TRBV12-4	-	TRBD1	TRBJ1-1	CATSTGANTEAFF	TGTGCCACCTCGACAGGGGCGAACACTGAAGCTTTCTTT
TRBV12-3/TRBV12-4	-	-	TRBJ1-2	CASSELLRGYTF	TGTGCCAGCAGTGAACTTCTTCGTGGCTACACCTTC
TRBV30	-	-	TRBJ1-1	CAWSGARGATEAFF	TGTGCCTGGAGTGGCGCCCGGGGGGCCACTGAAGCTTTCTTT
TRBV11-1	-	TRBD1	TRBJ1-1	CASSPRDSHTEAFF	TGTGCCAGCAGCCCGAGGGACAGCCACACTGAAGCTTTCTTT
TRBV9	-	-	TRBJ2-1	CASSERTASYNEQFF	TGTGCCAGCAGCGAAAGGACAGCCTCCTACAATGAGCAGTTCTTC
TRBV5-6	-	-	TRBJ1-1	CASSSGLYKAFF	TGTGCCAGCAGCTCCGGACTGTATAAAGCTTTCTTT
TRBV19	-	TRBD1	TRBJ2-7	CASRETGKPYEQYF	TGTGCCAGTAGGGAGACAGGGAAACCCTACGAGCAGTACTTC
TRBV5-4	-	-	TRBJ2-5	CASSSSPQGSETQYF	TGTGCCAGCAGCTCCTCGCCCCAGGGTTCGGAGACCCAGTACTTC
TRBV18	-	TRBD1	TRBJ1-5	CASSPDRVWGQPQHF	TGTGCCAGCTCACCCGACAGGGTCTGGGGTCAGCCCCAGCATTTT
TRBV7-6	-	TRBD2	TRBJ2-5	CASTSIGLAGGLRETQYF	TGTGCCAGCACCTCCATCGGGCTAGCGGGAGGGCTCAGGGAGACCCAGTACTTC
TRBV7-8	once	-	TRBJ1-5	CASSSRTANSNQPQHF	TGTGCCAGCAGCTCAAGGACAGCGAATAGCAATCAGCCCCAGCATTTT
TRBV5-4	-	TRBD1	TRBJ2-4	CASSPATGALIQYF	TGTGCCAGCAGCCCCGCTACAGGGGCGCTCATTCAGTACTTC
TRBV19	-	TRBD1	TRBJ2-7	CASSDRAESYEQYF	TGTGCCAGCTCCGACAGGGCTGAGTCCTACGAGCAGTACTTC
TRBV4-1	-	-	TRBJ1-3	CASSQARGGLKSVGTIYF	TGCGCCAGCAGCCAAGCTCGAGGAGGCCTCAAAAGCGTGGGCACCATATATTTT
TRBV6-5	-	-	TRBJ2-5	CASSYSMTAQETQYF	TGTGCCAGCAGTTACTCTATGACAGCCCAAGAGACCCAGTACTTC
TRBV4-3	once	-	TRBJ1-3	CASSQMLQGAGNTIYF	TGCGCCAGCAGCCAAATGTTACAGGGTGCTGGAAACACCATATATTTT
TRBV6-1	-	-	TRBJ1-3	CASSEAYRANTIYF	TGTGCCAGCAGTGAAGCTTACAGGGCAAACACCATATATTTT
TRBV5-1	-	-	TRBJ2-2	CASSKKQIANTGELFF	TGCGCCAGCAGTAAAAAACAAATCGCGAACACCGGGGAGCTGTTTTTT
TRBV9	-	TRBD2	TRBJ2-5	CASSHGLAGGRETQYF	TGTGCCAGCAGCCACGGACTAGCGGGGGGGCGGGAGACCCAGTACTTC
TRBV6-6	-	TRBD1	TRBJ1-6	CASRPPGQLNSPLHF	TGTGCCAGCAGGCCACCGGGACAGTTAAATTCACCCCTCCACTTT
TRBV28	-	-	TRBJ2-5	CASSESRALMTETQYF	TGTGCCAGCAGTGAATCTAGAGCCCTCATGACAGAGACCCAGTACTTC
TRBV12-3/TRBV12-4	-	-	TRBJ1-1	CASSLKRHTEAFF	TGTGCCAGCAGTTTAAAGAGGCACACTGAAGCTTTCTTT
TRBV6-5	-	TRBD2	TRBJ2-3	CASTASGQRRPQYF	TGTGCCAGCACGGCTAGCGGACAACGGAGGCCGCAGTATTTT
TRBV19	few	TRBD1	TRBJ1-1	CASSLTGETEAFF	TGTGCCAGTAGTTTAACAGGGGAAACTGAAGCTTTCTTT
TRBV6-5	-	-	TRBJ2-5	CASSFQETQYF	TGTGCCAGCAGCTTCCAAGAGACCCAGTACTTC
TRBV6-1	-	TRBD1	TRBJ2-4	CASSEYGTGRNIQYF	TGTGCCAGCAGTGAATATGGGACAGGGCGGAACATTCAGTACTTC
TRBV30	-	-	TRBJ1-6	CAWSSGTTHSPLHF	TGTGCCTGGAGTTCCGGGACAACACATTCACCCCTCCACTTT
TRBV5-1	-	TRBD1	TRBJ1-5	CASSWTGDQPQHF	TGCGCCAGCAGCTGGACAGGGGACCAGCCCCAGCATTTT
TRBV19	-	-	TRBJ1-5	CASSILSQPQHF	TGTGCCAGTAGTATACTATCTCAGCCCCAGCATTTT
TRBV27	once	-	TRBJ1-1	CASSPRELGFRTEAFF	TGTGCCAGCAGCCCCAGGGAACTCGGATTCCGCACTGAAGCTTTCTTT
TRBV19	-	TRBD2	TRBJ2-7	CASSIRGDEQYF	TGTGCCAGTAGTATCCGGGGGGACGAGCAGTACTTC
TRBV4-1	-	TRBD1	TRBJ2-1	CASSRNQGQHNEQFF	TGCGCCAGCAGCCGCAACCAGGGACAGCACAATGAGCAGTTCTTC
TRBV4-3	-	-	TRBJ1-1	CASSQEVGLGAPFF	-
TRBV6-1	-	-	TRBJ1-1	CASSEGYVGAFF	TGTGCCAGCAGTGAAGGCTACGTTGGAGCTTTCTTT
TRBV30	-	TRBD1	TRBJ2-7	CAWSRTLRDRGNEQYF	TGTGCCTGGAGCCGAACACTCCGGGACAGGGGCAACGAGCAGTACTTC
TRBV18	-	TRBD2	TRBJ2-7	CASSPSGRYEQYF	TGTGCCAGCTCACCGAGCGGGAGGTACGAGCAGTACTTC
TRBV10-3	-	-	TRBJ1-2	CAISESVQGGSGKYTF	TGTGCCATCAGTGAGTCCGTCCAGGGTGGATCAGGGAAATACACCTTC
TRBV12-3/TRBV12-4	-	-	TRBJ1-2	CASKSPTSERYTF	TGTGCCAGCAAATCGCCTACCTCTGAGAGGTACACCTTC
TRBV5-8	-	-	TRBJ2-7	CASSFDSYEQYF	TGTGCCAGCAGCTTTGACAGTTACGAGCAGTACTTC
TRBV18	-	-	TRBJ1-2	CASSPLERTGDLGYGYTF	TGTGCCAGCTCACCACTCGAAAGGACCGGGGATCTCGGCTATGGCTACACCTTC
TRBV11-2	few	TRBD1	TRBJ1-2	CASMPPAGGWGDGYTF	TGTGCCAGCATGCCCCCGGCAGGGGGCTGGGGGGACGGCTACACCTTC
TRBV7-9	-	-	TRBJ1-2	CASSLNVREGGYTF	TGTGCCAGCAGCCTCAACGTCAGGGAAGGGGGATACACCTTC
TRBV18	-	-	TRBJ2-7	CASSPPYGYEQYF	TGTGCCAGCTCACCACCGTACGGCTACGAGCAGTACTTC
TRBV5-8	-	-	TRBJ2-6	CASRRGSGANVLTF	TGTGCCAGCAGGCGAGGGTCTGGGGCCAACGTCCTGACTTTC